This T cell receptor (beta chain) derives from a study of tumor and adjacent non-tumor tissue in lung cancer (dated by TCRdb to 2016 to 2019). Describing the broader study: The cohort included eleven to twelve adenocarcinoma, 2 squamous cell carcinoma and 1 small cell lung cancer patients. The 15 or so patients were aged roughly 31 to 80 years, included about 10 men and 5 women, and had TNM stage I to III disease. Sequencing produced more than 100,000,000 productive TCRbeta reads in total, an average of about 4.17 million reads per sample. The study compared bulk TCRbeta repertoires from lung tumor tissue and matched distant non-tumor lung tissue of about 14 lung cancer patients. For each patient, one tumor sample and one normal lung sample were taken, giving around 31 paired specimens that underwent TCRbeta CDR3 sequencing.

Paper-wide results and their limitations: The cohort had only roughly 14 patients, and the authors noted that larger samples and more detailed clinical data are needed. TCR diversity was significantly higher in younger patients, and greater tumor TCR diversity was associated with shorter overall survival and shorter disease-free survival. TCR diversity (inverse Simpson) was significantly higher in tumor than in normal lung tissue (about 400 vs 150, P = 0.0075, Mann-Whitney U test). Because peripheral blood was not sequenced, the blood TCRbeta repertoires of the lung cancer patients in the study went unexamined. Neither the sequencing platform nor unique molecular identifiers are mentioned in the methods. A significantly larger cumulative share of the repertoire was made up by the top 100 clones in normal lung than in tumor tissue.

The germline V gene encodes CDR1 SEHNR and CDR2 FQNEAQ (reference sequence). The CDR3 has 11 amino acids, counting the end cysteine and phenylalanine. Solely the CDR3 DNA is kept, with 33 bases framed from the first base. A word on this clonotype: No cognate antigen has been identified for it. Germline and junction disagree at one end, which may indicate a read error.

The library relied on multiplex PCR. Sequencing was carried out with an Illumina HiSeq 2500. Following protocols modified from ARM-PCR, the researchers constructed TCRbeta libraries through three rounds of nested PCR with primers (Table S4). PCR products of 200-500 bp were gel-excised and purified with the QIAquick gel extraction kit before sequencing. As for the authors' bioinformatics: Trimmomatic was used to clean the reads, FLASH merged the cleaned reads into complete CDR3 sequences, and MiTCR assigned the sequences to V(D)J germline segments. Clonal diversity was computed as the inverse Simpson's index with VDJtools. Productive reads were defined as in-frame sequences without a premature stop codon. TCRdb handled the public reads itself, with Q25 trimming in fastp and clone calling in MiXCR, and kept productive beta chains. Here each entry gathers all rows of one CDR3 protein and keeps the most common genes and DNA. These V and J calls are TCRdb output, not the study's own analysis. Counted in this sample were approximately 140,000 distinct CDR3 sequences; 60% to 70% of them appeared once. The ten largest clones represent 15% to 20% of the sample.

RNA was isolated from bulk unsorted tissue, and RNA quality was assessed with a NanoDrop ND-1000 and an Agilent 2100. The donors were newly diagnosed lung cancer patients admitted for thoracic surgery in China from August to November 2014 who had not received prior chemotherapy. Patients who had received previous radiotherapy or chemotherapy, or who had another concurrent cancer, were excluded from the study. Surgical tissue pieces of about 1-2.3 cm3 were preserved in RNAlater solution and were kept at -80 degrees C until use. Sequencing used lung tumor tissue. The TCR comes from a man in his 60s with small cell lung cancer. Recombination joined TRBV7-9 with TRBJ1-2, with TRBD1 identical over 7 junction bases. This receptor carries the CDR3 CASSLTGEYTF. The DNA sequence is TGTGCCAGCAGCTTAACAGGGGAGTACACATTC. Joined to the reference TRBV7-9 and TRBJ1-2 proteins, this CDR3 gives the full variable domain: DTGVSQNPRHKITKRGQNVTFRCDPISEHNRLYWYRQTLGQGPEFLTYFQNEAQLEKSRLLSDRFSAERPKGSFSTLEIQRTEQGDSAMYLCASSLTGEYTFGSGTRLTVV.